This T cell receptor (beta chain) came from a study of shared clonotypes between healthy human individuals. Germline-derived CDR1 and CDR2 are MDHEN and SYDVKM. The germline V and J ends were trimmed by 3 bases and 0 bases, with 18 bases remaining between them. The CDR3 runs 18 residues. Overall study findings and caveats: Tissues were not sampled, only blood, and their repertoires likely differ.

Remarks on this clone: Its antigen is undetermined.

Evenly divided among several immunoSEQ plates was the genomic DNA of each subset. The method was immunoSEQ multiplex PCR; TCRdb's version includes in-frame clones alone and lacks a portion of them. The table has fewer than 650,000 clones, roughly 79% seen once. Sample: PBMCs. The chain couples TRBV28 to TRBJ1-3; D ambiguous. This receptor was taken from a woman between 40 and 55 years old in good health. Some clones in this sample may be carry-over from other donors' samples. In DNA form, the CDR3 reads TGTGCCAGCAGTTTGACCCTCCGGGCCCCGAGCTCTGGAAACACCATATATTTT. It specifies CASSLTLRAPSSGNTIYF.